This entry is about one T cell receptor (delta chain). A read error is likely here: a far larger clone is one base away. In the same sample, other DNA sequences code for this CDR3. TCRdb reran clone calling via CATT on the reads. Among fewer than 8,000 delta-chain clones listed, 0.5% to 0.85% were seen once. These data originate in a study of gamma-delta chains in newborns, infants, children. The CDR3 covers 13 residues. CDR1 and CDR2 (germline): GEAIGNYY, EKD. Sequencing was carried out using blood. The sequence came from a child who was a newborn, infant or young child, either healthy, febrile or measles-vaccinated (not recorded which). The genes are TRDV2 and TRDJ1; possible D gene TRDD3, 5 bases. The CDR3 bases are TGTGCCTGCGACACCTGGGATACCGATAAACTCATCTTT. It specifies CACDTWDTDKLIF.